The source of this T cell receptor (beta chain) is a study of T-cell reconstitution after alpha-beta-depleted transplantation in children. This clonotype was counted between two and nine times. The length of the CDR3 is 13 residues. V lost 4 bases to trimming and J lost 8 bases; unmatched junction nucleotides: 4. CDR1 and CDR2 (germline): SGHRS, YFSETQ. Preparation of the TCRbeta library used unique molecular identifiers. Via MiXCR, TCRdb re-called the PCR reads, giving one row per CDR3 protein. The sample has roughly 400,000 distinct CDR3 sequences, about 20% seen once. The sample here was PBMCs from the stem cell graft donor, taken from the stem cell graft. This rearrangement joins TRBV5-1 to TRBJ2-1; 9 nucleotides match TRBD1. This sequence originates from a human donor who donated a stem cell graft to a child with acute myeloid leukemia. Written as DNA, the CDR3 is TGCGCCAGCAGCCGGGACAGGGAAGATGAGCAGTTCTTC. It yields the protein CASSRDREDEQFF. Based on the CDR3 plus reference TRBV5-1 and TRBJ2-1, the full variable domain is KAGVTQTPRYLIKTRGQQVTLSCSPISGHRSVSWYQQTPGQGLQFLFEYFSETQRNKGNFPGRFSGRQFSNSRSEMNVSTLELGDSALYLCASSRDREDEQFFGPGTRLTVL.